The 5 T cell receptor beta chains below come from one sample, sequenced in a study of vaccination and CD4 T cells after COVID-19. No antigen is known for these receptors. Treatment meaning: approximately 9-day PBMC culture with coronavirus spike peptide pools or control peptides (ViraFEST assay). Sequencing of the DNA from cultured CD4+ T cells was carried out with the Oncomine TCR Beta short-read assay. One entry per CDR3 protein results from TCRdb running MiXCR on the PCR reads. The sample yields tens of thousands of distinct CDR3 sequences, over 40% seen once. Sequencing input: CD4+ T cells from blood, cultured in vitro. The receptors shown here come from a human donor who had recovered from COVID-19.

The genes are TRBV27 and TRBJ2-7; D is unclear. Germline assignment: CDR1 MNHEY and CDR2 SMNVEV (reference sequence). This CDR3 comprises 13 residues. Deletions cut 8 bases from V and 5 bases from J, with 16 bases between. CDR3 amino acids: CASDSPRKNEQYF. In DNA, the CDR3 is TGTGCCAGCGACTCCCCCAGGAAGAACGAGCAGTACTTC.

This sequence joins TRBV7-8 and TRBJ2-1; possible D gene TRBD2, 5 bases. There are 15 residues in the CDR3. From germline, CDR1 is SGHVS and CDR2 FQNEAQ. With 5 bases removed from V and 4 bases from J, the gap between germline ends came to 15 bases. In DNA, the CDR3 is TGTGCCAGCAGCGCAGGAGGTCTGAAGTACAATGAGCAGTTCTTC. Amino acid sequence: CASSAGGLKYNEQFF.

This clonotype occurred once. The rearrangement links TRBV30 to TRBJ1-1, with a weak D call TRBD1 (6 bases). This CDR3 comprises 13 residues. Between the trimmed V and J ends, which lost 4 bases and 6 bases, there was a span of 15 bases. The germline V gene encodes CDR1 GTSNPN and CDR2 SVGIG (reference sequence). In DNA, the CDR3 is TGTGCCTGGAATCTTGTCGGGGGCGCTGAAGCTTTCTTT. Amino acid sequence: CAWNLVGGAEAFF.

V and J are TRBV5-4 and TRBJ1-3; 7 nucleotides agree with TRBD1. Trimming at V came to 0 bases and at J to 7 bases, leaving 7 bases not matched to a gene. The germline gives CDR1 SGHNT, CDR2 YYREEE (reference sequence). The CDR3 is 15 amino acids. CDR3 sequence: CASSLDPGQSNTIYF. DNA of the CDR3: TGTGCCAGCAGCTTGGATCCGGGACAGTCCAACACCATATATTTT.

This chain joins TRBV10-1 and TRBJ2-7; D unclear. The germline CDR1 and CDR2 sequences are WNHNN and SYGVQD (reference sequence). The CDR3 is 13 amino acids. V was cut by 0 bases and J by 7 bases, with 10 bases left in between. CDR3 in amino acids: CASSESSSREQYF. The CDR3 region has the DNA TGCGCCAGCAGTGAGTCGAGTAGTCGAGAGCAGTACTTC.